This TCR beta chain was observed in a study of blood T cells in healthy people across ages. PBMCs were isolated at a quantity of at least 7 million per sample. This clonotype was observed a few times. It was with a sample-barcoded 5' primer and a J-beta primer mix that a second PCR of roughly 7 to 12 cycles was run. Every individual sample yielded 2.5 million or more paired-end reads (each containing CDR3). TCRdb fed the 5' RACE reads into MiXCR, producing one record per CDR3 protein. Of about 1.1 million distinct CDR3 sequences listed, around two fifths are singletons. The germline V and J ends were trimmed by 0 bases and 4 bases, with 13 bases remaining between them. This CDR3 region has 15 residues. Germline lookup yields CDR1 SGHRS and CDR2 YFSETQ.

The chain has TRBV5-1 and TRBJ2-5; no firm D call. This clonotype was sampled from a man aged 18-30 years in good health. The sequencing input was blood. The CDR3 sequence is CASSLVGKLRETQYF. The CDR3 coding sequence is TGCGCCAGCAGCTTGGTGGGAAAGCTCCGAGAGACCCAGTACTTC.